The next 6 T cell receptor beta chains were all read from a single sample in a study of T cell responses to AZD1222 COVID-19 vaccine. Clones were read by immunoSEQ multiplex PCR, and TCRdb kept only the in-frame ones, dropping some. The sample carries 110,000 to 150,000 clones, roughly 90% recorded once. The material was peripheral blood, obtained on day 0 of AZD1222 vaccination. The receptors stem from an adult in good health.

The chain employs TRBV6-5 and TRBJ2-7; D is ambiguous. This CDR3 region has 14 residues. V lost 10 bases, J lost 4 bases, and 20 bases lay in between. Germline V gene sequence: CDR1 MNHEY, CDR2 SVGAGI. The CDR3 is CATARVGSAYEQYF. The CDR3 DNA sequence: TGTGCCACCGCCAGAGTTGGCTCAGCGTACGAGCAGTACTTC.

The chain couples TRBV6-1 to TRBJ1-5, with a weak D call TRBD1 (5 bases). CDR3 size: 19 residues. The germline V gene encodes CDR1 MNHNS and CDR2 SASEGT. The germline V and J ends were trimmed by 1 base and 3 bases, with 22 bases remaining between them. The CDR3: CASSEGLGAGLINNQPQHF. CDR3 DNA sequence: TGTGCCAGCAGTGAAGGTCTTGGTGCAGGGCTGATTAACAATCAGCCCCAGCATTTT.

The chain is built from TRBV5-6 and TRBJ2-7; D is perhaps TRBD1 or TRBD2 (5 bases each). The CDR3 is 14 amino acids. Germline V CDR1 and CDR2: SGHDT, YYEEEE. The V end lost 6 bases, the J end lost 4 bases, and 17 bases lay between the germline ends. The CDR3 is CASTLRAGSYEQYF. CDR3 bases: TGTGCCAGCACCTTAAGAGCAGGGAGTTACGAGCAGTACTTC. Full variable domain (outside the CDR3, taken from reference TRBV5-6 and TRBJ2-7): DAGVTQSPTHLIKTRGQQVTLRCSPKSGHDTVSWYQQALGQGPQFIFQYYEEEERQRGNFPDRFSGHQFPNYSSELNVNALLLGDSALYLCASTLRAGSYEQYFGPGTRLTVT.

The chain recombines TRBV6-2 or TRBV6-3 with TRBJ2-1; 9 bases fit TRBD1. CDR1 is MNHEY and CDR2 is SVGEGT in the germline V gene. The CDR3 loop spans 14 amino acids. Trimming took 2 bases from V and 8 from J; bases not matched to a gene: 4. The CDR3 DNA reads TGTGCCAGCAGTTACGGGGACAGGGAACATGAGCAGTTCTTC. Its translation: CASSYGDREHEQFF.

V is TRBV28 and J is TRBJ2-7; the match to TRBD2 covers 9 bases. This CDR3 comprises 14 residues. J lost 2 bases, V lost 6 bases, and 5 bases had no gene match. Germline CDR1 is MDHEN and CDR2 is SYDVKM. The CDR3 DNA sequence: TGTGCCAGCAGCTCTAGCGGGAACCCCTACGAGCAGTACTTC. The encoded protein is CASSSSGNPYEQYF. Full variable domain (outside the CDR3, taken from reference TRBV28 and TRBJ2-7): DVKVTQSSRYLVKRTGEKVFLECVQDMDHENMFWYRQDPGLGLRLIYFSYDVKMKEKGDIPEGYSVSREKKERFSLILESASTNQTSMYLCASSSSGNPYEQYFGPGTRLTVT.

This chain links TRBV10-1 with TRBJ2-4; possibly TRBD2 for D (6 bases). Trimming cost V 4 bases and J 4 bases, with 14 bases left between them. Germline V gene sequence: CDR1 WNHNN, CDR2 SYGVQD (reference sequence). There are 15 residues in the CDR3. This chain's CDR3 is CASSVDGGGKNIQYF. DNA of the CDR3: TGCGCCAGCAGTGTTGATGGAGGAGGGAAAAACATTCAGTACTTC.